A selection of T cell receptor beta chains follows, all from one sample in a study of blood T cell repertoires in COVID-19. Produced via immunoSEQ multiplex PCR; TCRdb's table is partial and in-frame only. The data contain some 220,000 clones, around 80% of them singletons. Material for sequencing was peripheral blood. These receptors came from a human donor in a cohort sampled during active COVID-19. Each CDR3 is given with its conserved first and last residue. Each record gives: CDR3 protein, CDR3 DNA, D gene, clone size, V gene, J gene. A D gene is named only where the DNA matches it firmly. Some rows have no size entry. The others give once, few or many, or a class for an expanded clone.

CDR3aa: CASSLRSGWPEEQYF
CDR3nt: TGTGCCAGCAGCTTACGGAGCGGGTGGCCGGAGGAGCAGTACTTC
d_gene: -
abundance: -
v_gene: TRBV7-2
j_gene: TRBJ2-7

CDR3aa: CASSTHRGNPAETQYF
CDR3nt: TGTGCCAGCAGCACTCACAGGGGTAACCCCGCGGAGACCCAGTACTTC
d_gene: TRBD1
abundance: -
v_gene: TRBV9
j_gene: TRBJ2-5

CDR3aa: CASSYEVTGPNTEAFF
CDR3nt: TGTGCCAGCAGTTACGAGGTGACAGGGCCGAACACTGAAGCTTTCTTT
d_gene: TRBD1
abundance: -
v_gene: TRBV6-6
j_gene: TRBJ1-1

CDR3aa: CASSPTGETGNTIYF
CDR3nt: TGTGCCAGTAGTCCGACAGGGGAGACTGGAAACACCATATATTTT
d_gene: TRBD1
abundance: -
v_gene: TRBV19
j_gene: TRBJ1-3

CDR3aa: CASSPAGGRQPQHF
CDR3nt: TGTGCCAGCTCACCAGCAGGGGGGAGGCAGCCCCAGCATTTT
d_gene: TRBD1
abundance: -
v_gene: TRBV18
j_gene: TRBJ1-5

CDR3aa: CASSPGLALTYEQYF
CDR3nt: TGTGCCAGCAGCCCGGGACTAGCGTTAACCTACGAGCAGTACTTC
d_gene: TRBD2
abundance: once
v_gene: TRBV7-2
j_gene: TRBJ2-7

CDR3aa: CASSSGQGTGSPLHF
CDR3nt: TGTGCCAGCAGTTCCGGACAGGGAACCGGATCACCCCTCCACTTT
d_gene: TRBD1
abundance: -
v_gene: TRBV28
j_gene: TRBJ1-6

CDR3aa: CASTRGGPQHF
CDR3nt: TGTGCCAGCACTCGCGGGGGGCCCCAGCATTTT
d_gene: -
abundance: -
v_gene: TRBV6-6
j_gene: TRBJ1-5

CDR3aa: CASSDRGREAFF
CDR3nt: TGTGCCAGCAGCGACAGGGGGCGAGAAGCTTTCTTT
d_gene: TRBD1
abundance: -
v_gene: TRBV7-9
j_gene: TRBJ1-1

CDR3aa: CASSRDSSGRRPYF
CDR3nt: TGTGCCAGCAGCCGGGACTCTAGCGGGAGAAGGCCGTACTTC
d_gene: TRBD2
abundance: -
v_gene: TRBV5-4
j_gene: TRBJ2-7

CDR3aa: CASKDGRGNQPQHF
CDR3nt: TGTGCTAGTAAAGACGGGAGGGGCAATCAGCCCCAGCATTTT
d_gene: -
abundance: -
v_gene: TRBV12-5
j_gene: TRBJ1-5

CDR3aa: CATSDQGRNTGSEQYF
CDR3nt: TGTGCCACCAGTGATCAGGGCCGAAATACAGGGAGCGAGCAGTACTTC
d_gene: -
abundance: -
v_gene: TRBV24-1
j_gene: TRBJ2-7

CDR3aa: CAWSQEGGFHNEQFF
CDR3nt: TGTGCCTGGAGTCAAGAGGGAGGCTTCCACAATGAGCAGTTCTTC
d_gene: -
abundance: few
v_gene: TRBV30
j_gene: TRBJ2-1

CDR3aa: CASSTPTGTSYTF
CDR3nt: TGTGCCAGCAGCACCCCTACCGGGACTTCCTACACCTTC
d_gene: -
abundance: -
v_gene: TRBV6-6
j_gene: TRBJ1-2

CDR3aa: CASSLFAGFADTQYF
CDR3nt: TGTGCCAGCAGTTTATTTGCGGGGTTCGCAGATACGCAGTATTTT
d_gene: -
abundance: -
v_gene: TRBV28
j_gene: TRBJ2-3

CDR3aa: CASRDNALEGYTF
CDR3nt: TGTGCCAGCAGGGACAACGCCTTGGAAGGCTACACCTTC
d_gene: -
abundance: -
v_gene: TRBV3-1/TRBV3-2
j_gene: TRBJ1-2

CDR3aa: CASSVDSESYGYTF
CDR3nt: TGTGCCAGCAGTGTAGACAGCGAAAGCTATGGCTACACCTTC
d_gene: -
abundance: few
v_gene: TRBV2
j_gene: TRBJ1-2

CDR3aa: CASSVGQGSNQPQHF
CDR3nt: TGTGCCAGCAGCGTAGGGCAGGGTAGCAATCAGCCCCAGCATTTT
d_gene: -
abundance: -
v_gene: TRBV9
j_gene: TRBJ1-5